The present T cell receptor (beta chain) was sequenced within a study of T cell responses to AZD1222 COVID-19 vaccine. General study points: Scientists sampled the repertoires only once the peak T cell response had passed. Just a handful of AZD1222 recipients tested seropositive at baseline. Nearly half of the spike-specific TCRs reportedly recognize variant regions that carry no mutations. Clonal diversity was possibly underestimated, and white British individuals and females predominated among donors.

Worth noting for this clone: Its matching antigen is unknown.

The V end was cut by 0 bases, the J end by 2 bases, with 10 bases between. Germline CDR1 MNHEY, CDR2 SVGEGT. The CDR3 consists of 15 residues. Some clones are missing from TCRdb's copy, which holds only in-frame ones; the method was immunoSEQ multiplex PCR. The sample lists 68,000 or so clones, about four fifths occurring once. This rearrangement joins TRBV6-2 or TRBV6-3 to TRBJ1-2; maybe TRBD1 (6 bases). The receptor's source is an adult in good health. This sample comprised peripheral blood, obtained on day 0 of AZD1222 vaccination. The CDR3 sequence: CASSYSGTSNYGYTF. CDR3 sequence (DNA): TGTGCCAGCAGTTACTCTGGGACAAGCAACTATGGCTACACCTTC.